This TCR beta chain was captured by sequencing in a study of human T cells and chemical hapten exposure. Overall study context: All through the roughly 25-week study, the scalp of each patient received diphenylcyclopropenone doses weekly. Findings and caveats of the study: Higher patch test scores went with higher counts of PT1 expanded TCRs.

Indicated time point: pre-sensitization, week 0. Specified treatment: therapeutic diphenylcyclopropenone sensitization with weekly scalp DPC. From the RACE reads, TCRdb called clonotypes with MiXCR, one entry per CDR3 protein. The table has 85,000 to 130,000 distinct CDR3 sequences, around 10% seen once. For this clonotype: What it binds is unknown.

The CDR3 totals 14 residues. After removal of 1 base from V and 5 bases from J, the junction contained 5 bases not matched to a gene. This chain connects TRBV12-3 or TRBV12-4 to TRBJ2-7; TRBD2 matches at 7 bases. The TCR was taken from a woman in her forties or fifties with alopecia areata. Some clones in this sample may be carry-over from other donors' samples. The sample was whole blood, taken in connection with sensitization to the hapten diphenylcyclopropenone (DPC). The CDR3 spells CASSLGTRRDEQYF. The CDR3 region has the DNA TGTGCCAGCAGTTTAGGGACTAGGCGCGACGAGCAGTACTTC.